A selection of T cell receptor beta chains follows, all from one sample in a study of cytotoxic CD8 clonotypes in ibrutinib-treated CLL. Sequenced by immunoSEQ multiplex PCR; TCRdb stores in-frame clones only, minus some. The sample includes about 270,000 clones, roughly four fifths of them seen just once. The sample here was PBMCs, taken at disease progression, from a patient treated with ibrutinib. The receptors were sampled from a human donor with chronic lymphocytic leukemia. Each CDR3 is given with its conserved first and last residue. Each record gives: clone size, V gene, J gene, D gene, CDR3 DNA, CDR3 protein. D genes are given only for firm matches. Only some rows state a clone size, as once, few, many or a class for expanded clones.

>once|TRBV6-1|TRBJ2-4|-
TGTGCCAGCAGTGCCAAAAACATTCAGTACTTC
CASSAKNIQYF
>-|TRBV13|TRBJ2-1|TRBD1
TGTGCCAGCAGCTTTTACCGGGACAGGGGGAATGAGCAGTTCTTC
CASSFYRDRGNEQFF
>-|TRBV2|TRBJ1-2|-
TGTGCCAGCAGTGAGGCAGACTTCACAGCACTCTATGGCTACACCTTC
CASSEADFTALYGYTF
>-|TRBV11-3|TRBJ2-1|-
TGTGCCAGCAGCCCAGGGTTCGATGAGCAGTTCTTC
CASSPGFDEQFF
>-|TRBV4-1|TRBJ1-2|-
TGCGCCAGCAGCCAAGATAGAATCCGCGGGACGACATGGGGTGGCTACACCTTC
CASSQDRIRGTTWGGYTF
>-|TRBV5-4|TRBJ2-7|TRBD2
TGTGCCAGCAGCTTGTACGGGAGGGCGTACGAGCAGTACTTC
CASSLYGRAYEQYF
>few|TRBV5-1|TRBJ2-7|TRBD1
TGCGCCAGCAGCTCGCGGGACAGGGCACACGAGCAGTACTTC
CASSSRDRAHEQYF
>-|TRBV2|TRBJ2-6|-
TGTGCCAGCGGAGGGGGCCCCCCTGGGGCCAACGTCCTGACTTTC
CASGGGPPGANVLTF
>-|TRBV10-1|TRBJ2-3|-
TGCGCCAGCAGTCCAGGGACAGATACGCAGTATTTT
CASSPGTDTQYF
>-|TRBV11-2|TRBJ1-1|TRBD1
TGTGCCAGCAGCTTAGTCATAGGACAGGAAACTGAAGCTTTCTTT
CASSLVIGQETEAFF
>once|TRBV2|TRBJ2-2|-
TGTGCCAGCAGGTCTGTCATCAGGGCGGCGAACACCGGGGAGCTGTTTTTT
CASRSVIRAANTGELFF
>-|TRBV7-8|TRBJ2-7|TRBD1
TGTGCCAGTCGGGCCCAGGGGGCCTGGGGCGAGCAGTACTTC
CASRAQGAWGEQYF
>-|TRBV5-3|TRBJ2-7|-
TGTGCCAGAAGCTTCATGGTGTGGGACTCACCTTACGGGCAGTACTTC
CARSFMVWDSPYGQYF
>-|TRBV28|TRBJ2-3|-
TGTGCCAGCAGTTTGTGGGGCTCCACAGATACGCAGTATTTT
CASSLWGSTDTQYF
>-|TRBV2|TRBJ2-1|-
TGTGCCAGCAGTGAAGTCGGTGGCGGGCGGCAGTTCTTC
CASSEVGGGRQFF
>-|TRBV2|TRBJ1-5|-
TGTGCCAGCAGGTACAGCAATCAGCCCCAGCATTTT
CASRYSNQPQHF
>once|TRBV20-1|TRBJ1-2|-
TGCAGTGCTAGGAGGGAAGGCTACACCTTC
CSARREGYTF
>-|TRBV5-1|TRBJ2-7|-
TGCGCCAGCAGCTTGGTCTCTTCCTACGAGCAGTACTTC
CASSLVSSYEQYF
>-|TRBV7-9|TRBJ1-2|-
TGTGCCAGCAGCGACCCCTATGGCTACACCTTC
CASSDPYGYTF
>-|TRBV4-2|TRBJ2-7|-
TGTGCCAGCAGCCAAGATGCCGGGAGCTCCTACGAGCAGTACTTC
CASSQDAGSSYEQYF
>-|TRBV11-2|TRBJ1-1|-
TGTGCCAGCAGCCCGCTGTTGGCCCTTCTGGGAACTGAAGCTTTCTTT
CASSPLLALLGTEAFF